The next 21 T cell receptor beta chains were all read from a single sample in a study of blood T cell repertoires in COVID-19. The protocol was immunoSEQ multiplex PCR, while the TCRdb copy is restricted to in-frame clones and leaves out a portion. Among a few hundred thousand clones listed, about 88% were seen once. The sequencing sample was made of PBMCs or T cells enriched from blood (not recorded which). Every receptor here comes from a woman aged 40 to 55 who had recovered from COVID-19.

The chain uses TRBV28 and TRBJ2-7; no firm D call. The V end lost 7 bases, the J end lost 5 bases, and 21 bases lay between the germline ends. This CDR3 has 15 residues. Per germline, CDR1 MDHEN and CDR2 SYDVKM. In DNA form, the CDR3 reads TGTGCCAGCATCCCAACCCAGGTGGGTGTAGACGAGCAGTACTTC. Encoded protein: CASIPTQVGVDEQYF.

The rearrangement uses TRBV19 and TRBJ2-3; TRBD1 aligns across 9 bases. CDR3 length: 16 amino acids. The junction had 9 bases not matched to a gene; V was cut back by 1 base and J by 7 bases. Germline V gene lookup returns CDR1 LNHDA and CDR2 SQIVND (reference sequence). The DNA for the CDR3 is TGTGCCAGTAGTATAGCACCGACAGGGGGTGGGAATACGCAGTATTTT. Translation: CASSIAPTGGGNTQYF.

This CDR3 reads CATSDLRSGRSGELFF. The CDR3 region has the DNA TGTGCCACCAGTGATTTGAGGAGCGGGAGGTCCGGGGAGCTGTTTTTT. V usage is TRBV24-1 and J usage is TRBJ2-2; TRBD2 aligns across 9 bases. V was clipped by 0 bases and J by 6 bases; unmatched bases: 4. Looked up from germline, CDR1 is KGHDR and CDR2 is SFDVKD. The CDR3 has 16 amino acids.

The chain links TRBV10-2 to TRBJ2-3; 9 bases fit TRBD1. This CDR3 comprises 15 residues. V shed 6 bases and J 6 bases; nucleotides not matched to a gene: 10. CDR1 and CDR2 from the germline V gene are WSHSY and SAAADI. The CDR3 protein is CASRRTRDRGDTQYF. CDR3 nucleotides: TGCGCCAGCAGGAGAACTCGTGACAGGGGGGATACGCAGTATTTT.

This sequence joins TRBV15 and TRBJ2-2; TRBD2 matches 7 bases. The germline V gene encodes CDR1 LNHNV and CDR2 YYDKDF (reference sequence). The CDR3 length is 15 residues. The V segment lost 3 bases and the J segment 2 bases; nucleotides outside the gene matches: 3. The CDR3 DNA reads TGTGCCACCAGCAGGACTAGCCTAAACACCGGGGAGCTGTTTTTT. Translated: CATSRTSLNTGELFF.

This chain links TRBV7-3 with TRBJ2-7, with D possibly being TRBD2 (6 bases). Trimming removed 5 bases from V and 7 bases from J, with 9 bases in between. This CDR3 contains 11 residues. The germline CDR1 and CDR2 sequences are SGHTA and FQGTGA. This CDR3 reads CASSMGGEQYF. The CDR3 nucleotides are TGTGCCAGCAGCATGGGGGGTGAGCAGTACTTC. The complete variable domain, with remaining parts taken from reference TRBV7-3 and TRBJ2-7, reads GAGVSQTPSNKVTEKGKYVELRCDPISGHTALYWYRQSLGQGPEFLIYFQGTGAADDSGLPNDRFFAVRPEGSVSTLKIQRTERGDSAVYLCASSMGGEQYFGPGTRLTVT.

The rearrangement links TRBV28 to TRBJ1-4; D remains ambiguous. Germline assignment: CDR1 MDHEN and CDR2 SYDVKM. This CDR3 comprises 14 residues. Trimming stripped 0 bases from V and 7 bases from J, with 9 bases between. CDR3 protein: CASSLWALGEKLFF. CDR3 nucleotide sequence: TGTGCCAGCAGTTTATGGGCCCTAGGTGAAAAACTGTTTTTT. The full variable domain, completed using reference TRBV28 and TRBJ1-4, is DVKVTQSSRYLVKRTGEKVFLECVQDMDHENMFWYRQDPGLGLRLIYFSYDVKMKEKGDIPEGYSVSREKKERFSLILESASTNQTSMYLCASSLWALGEKLFFGSGTQLSVL.

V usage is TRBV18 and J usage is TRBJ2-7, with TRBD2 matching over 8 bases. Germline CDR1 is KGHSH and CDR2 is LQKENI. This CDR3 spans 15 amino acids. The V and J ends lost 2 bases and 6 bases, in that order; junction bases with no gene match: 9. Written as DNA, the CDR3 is TGTGCCAGCTCACCATCCTCCGGGAGCGGGAGCGAGCAGTACTTC. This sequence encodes CASSPSSGSGSEQYF. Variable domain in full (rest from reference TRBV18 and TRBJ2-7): NAGVMQNPRHLVRRRGQEARLRCSPMKGHSHVYWYRQLPEEGLKFMVYLQKENIIDESGMPKERFSAEFPKEGPSILRIQQVVRGDSAAYFCASSPSSGSGSEQYFGPGTRLTVT.

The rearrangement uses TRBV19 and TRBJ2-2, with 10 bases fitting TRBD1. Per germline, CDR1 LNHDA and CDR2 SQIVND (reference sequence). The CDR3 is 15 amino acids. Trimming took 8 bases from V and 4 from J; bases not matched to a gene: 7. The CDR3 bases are TGTGCCAGTTGTTTAGGGACAGGGGCCACCGGGGAGCTGTTTTTT. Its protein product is CASCLGTGATGELFF.

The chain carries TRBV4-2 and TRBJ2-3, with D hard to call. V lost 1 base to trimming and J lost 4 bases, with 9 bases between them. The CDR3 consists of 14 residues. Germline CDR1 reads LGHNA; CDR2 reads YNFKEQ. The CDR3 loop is CASSQVAAADTQYF. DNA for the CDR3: TGTGCCAGCAGCCAAGTTGCGGCGGCAGATACGCAGTATTTT.

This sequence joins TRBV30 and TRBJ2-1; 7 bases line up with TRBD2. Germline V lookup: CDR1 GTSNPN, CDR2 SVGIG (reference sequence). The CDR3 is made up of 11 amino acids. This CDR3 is CGLAVYNEQFF. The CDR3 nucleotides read TGTGGTCTAGCGGTATACAATGAGCAGTTCTTC.

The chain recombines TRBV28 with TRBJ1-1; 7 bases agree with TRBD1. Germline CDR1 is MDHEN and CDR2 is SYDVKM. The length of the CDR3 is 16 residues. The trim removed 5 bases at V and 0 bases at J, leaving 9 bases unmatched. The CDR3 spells CASSEQGSIVNTEAFF. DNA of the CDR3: TGTGCCAGCAGTGAACAGGGGAGCATAGTGAACACTGAAGCTTTCTTT.

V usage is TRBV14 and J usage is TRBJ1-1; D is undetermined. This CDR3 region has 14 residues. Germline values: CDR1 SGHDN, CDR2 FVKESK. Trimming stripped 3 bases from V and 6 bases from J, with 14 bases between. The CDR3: CASSHEAPSAEAFF. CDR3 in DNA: TGTGCCAGCAGCCATGAGGCCCCGTCGGCTGAAGCTTTCTTT.

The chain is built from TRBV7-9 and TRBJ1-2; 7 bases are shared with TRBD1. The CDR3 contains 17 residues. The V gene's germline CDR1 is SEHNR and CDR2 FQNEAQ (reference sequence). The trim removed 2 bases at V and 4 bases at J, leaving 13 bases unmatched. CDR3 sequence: CASSLPRQGGPGYGYTF. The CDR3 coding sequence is TGTGCCAGCAGCTTACCAAGGCAGGGGGGCCCCGGCTATGGCTACACCTTC.

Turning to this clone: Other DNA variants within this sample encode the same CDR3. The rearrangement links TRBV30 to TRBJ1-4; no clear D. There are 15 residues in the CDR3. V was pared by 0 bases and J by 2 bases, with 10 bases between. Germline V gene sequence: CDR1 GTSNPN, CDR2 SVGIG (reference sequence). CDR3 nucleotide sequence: TGTGCCTGGAGTGTACGGGGAGGCACTAATGAAAAACTGTTTTTT. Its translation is CAWSVRGGTNEKLFF.

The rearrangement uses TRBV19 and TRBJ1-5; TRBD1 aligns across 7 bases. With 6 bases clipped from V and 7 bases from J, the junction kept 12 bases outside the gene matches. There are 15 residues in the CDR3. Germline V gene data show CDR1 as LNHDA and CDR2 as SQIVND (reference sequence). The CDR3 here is CASRGLEGAGQPQHF. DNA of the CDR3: TGTGCCAGTAGGGGGCTAGAGGGGGCAGGGCAGCCCCAGCATTTT.

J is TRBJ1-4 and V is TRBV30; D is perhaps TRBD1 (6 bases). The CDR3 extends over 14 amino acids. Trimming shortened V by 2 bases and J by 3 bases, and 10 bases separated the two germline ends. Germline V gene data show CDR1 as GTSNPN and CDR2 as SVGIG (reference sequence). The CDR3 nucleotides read TGTGCCTGGAGTCCGGACAGTCCTAATGAAAAACTGTTTTTT. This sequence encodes CAWSPDSPNEKLFF. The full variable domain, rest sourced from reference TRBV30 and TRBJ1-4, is SQTIHQWPATLVQPVGSPLSLECTVEGTSNPNLYWYRQAAGRGLQLLFYSVGIGQISSEVPQNLSASRPQDRQFILSSKKLLLSDSGFYLCAWSPDSPNEKLFFGSGTQLSVL.

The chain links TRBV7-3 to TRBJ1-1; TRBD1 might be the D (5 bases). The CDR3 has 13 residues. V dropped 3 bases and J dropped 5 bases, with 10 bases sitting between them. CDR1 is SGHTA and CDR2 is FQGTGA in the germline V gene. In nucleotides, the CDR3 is TGTGCCAGCAGCTTGTCCGGGGGAACTGAAGCTTTCTTT. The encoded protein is CASSLSGGTEAFF.

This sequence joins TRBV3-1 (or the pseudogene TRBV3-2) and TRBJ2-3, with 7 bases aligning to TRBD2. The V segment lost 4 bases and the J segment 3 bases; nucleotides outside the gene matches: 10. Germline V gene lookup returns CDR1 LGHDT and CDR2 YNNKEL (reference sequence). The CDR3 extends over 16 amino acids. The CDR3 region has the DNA TGTGCCAGCAGCCGACGCCAGGCGGGAGAAACAGATACGCAGTATTTT. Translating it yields CASSRRQAGETDTQYF.

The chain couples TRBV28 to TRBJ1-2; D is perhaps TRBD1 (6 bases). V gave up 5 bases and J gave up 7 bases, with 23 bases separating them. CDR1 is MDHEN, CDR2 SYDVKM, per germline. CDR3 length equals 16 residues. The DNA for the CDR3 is TGTGCCAGCAGTACTATAAGTGACAGGTCCCTCGGTGGCTACACCTTC. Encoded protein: CASSTISDRSLGGYTF.

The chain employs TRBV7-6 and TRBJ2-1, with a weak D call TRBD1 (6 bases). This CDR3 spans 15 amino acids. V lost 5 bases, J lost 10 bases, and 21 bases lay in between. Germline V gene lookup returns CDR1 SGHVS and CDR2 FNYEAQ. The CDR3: CASSASAAPGVEQFF. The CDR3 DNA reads TGTGCCAGCAGCGCCTCGGCGGCCCCAGGGGTGGAGCAGTTCTTC.